The sequence of this T cell receptor (beta chain) was determined in a study of CD8 T cells in ankylosing spondylitis. Study observations and caveats: What seemed typical of ankylosing spondylitis blood was a TCR beta motif built from under 10 highly homologous variants. Clones linked to the disease showed a CD8+ phenotype. They occurred at relatively low frequencies in peripheral blood. Past studies reported some motif variants in reactive arthritis synovial fluid and blood. The authors reported significant enrichment of disease-linked clones in matched ankylosing spondylitis synovial fluid.

Looked up from germline, CDR1 is MDHEN and CDR2 is SYDVKM. Trimming pared 2 bases from V and 2 bases from J, leaving 4 bases between. CDR3 size: 12 residues. This clonotype was observed many times. The antigen is not known. Each TCR beta library was made by quantitative 5'-RACE that incorporated molecular barcodes. TCRdb re-derived calls from the 5' RACE reads in MiXCR, one entry per CDR3 protein. The table has over 200,000 distinct CDR3 sequences, approximately 20% seen once. Specimen: blood, either unsorted or a sorted T cell fraction (not recorded which). The chain joins TRBV28 to TRBJ2-7; D not resolved. The sequence was collected from a male donor with ankylosing spondylitis. This CDR3 reads CASSLRAYEQYF. The DNA for the CDR3 is TGTGCCAGCAGTTTACGCGCCTACGAGCAGTACTTC. Using reference TRBV28 and TRBJ2-7 for the parts outside the CDR3, the full variable domain is DVKVTQSSRYLVKRTGEKVFLECVQDMDHENMFWYRQDPGLGLRLIYFSYDVKMKEKGDIPEGYSVSREKKERFSLILESASTNQTSMYLCASSLRAYEQYFGPGTRLTVT.